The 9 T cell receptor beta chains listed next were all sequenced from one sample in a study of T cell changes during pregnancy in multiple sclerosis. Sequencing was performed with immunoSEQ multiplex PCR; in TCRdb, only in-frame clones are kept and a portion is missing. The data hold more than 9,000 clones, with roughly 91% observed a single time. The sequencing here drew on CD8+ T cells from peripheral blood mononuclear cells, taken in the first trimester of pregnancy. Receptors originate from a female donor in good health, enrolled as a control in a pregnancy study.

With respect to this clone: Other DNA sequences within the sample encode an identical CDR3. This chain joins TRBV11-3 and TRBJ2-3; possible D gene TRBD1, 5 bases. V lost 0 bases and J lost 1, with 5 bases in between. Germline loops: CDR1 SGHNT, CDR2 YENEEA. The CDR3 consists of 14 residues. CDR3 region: CASSLETGTDTQYF. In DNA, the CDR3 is TGTGCCAGCAGCTTAGAGACAGGCACAGATACGCAGTATTTT.

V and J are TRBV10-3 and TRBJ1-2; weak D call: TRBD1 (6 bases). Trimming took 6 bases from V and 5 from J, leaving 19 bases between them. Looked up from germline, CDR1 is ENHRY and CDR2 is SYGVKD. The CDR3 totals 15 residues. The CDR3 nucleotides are TGTGCCATCAGGGAGAGTGAACCGGACAGTTATGGCTACACCTTC. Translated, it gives CAIRESEPDSYGYTF.

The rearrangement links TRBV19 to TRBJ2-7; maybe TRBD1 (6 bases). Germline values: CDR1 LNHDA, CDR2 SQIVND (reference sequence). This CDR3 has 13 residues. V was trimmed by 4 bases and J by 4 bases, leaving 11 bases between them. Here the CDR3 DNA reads TGTGCCAGTAGTAAAACAGGGATATACGAGCAGTACTTC. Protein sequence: CASSKTGIYEQYF.

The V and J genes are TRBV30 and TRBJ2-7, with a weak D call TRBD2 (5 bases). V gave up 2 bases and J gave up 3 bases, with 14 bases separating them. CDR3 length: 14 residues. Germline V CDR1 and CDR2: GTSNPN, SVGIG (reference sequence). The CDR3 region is CAWSITDRDYEQYF. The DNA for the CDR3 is TGTGCCTGGAGTATAACGGACCGGGACTACGAGCAGTACTTC.

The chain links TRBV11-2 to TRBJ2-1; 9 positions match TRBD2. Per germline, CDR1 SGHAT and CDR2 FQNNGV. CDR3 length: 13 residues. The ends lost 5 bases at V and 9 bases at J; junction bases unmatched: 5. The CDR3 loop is CASSRAGGVEQFF. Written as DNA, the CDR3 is TGTGCCAGCAGCAGGGCGGGGGGGGTTGAGCAGTTCTTC.

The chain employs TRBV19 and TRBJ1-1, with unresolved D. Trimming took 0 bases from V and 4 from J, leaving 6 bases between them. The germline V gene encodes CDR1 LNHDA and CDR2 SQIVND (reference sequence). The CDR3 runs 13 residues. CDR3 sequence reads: CASSIESVTEAFF. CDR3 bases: TGTGCCAGTAGTATAGAGTCGGTCACTGAAGCTTTCTTT.

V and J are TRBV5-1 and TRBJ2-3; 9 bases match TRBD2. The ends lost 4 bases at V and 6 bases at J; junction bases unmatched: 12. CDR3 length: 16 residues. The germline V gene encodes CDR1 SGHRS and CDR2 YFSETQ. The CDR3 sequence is CASSPLQVAGVDTQYF. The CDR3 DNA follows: TGCGCCAGCAGCCCCCTCCAGGTAGCGGGGGTGGATACGCAGTATTTT.

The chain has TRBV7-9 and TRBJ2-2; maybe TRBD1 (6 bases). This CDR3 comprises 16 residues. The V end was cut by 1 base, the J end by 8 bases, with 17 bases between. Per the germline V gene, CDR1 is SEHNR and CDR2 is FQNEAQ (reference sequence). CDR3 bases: TGTGCCAGCAGCTTAGGCCTAGGGGACAAAGCTGGGGAGCTGTTTTTT. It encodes CASSLGLGDKAGELFF.

The CDR3 nucleotides read TGTGCCAGCAGCCCACCCCGGGACTTCCTAACATTTAATGAGCAGTTCTTC. Encoded protein: CASSPPRDFLTFNEQFF. The rearrangement uses TRBV4-2 and TRBJ2-1; D is possibly TRBD2 (6 bases). Trimming left V 4 bases short and J 7 bases short, with 23 bases between. Germline CDR1 and CDR2: LGHNA and YNFKEQ. This CDR3 has 17 amino acids.